Here is one T cell receptor beta chain with its context. This CDR3 is built from 14 residues. The V gene's germline CDR1 is SNHLY and CDR2 FYNNEI. V lost 8 bases and J lost 0, with 14 bases in between. The sample belongs to a study of shared T cell receptors in the human thymus. Data came from immunoSEQ multiplex PCR; TCRdb stores just in-frame clones and leaves some out. This repertoire shows over 650,000 clones, around 87% found once; its top ten account for 0.0094%. This sample also belongs to another study, concerning human thymus T cells. In that study: Samples came from healthy Finnish infants during open corrective cardiac surgery. From resections taken during corrective heart surgery, the thymus tissue was obtained. Thymic and blood repertoires showed apparently biased V and J gene usage. Related research found strongly overlapping thymic repertoires in unrelated individuals.

This sequence originates from a boy younger than two with a congenital heart defect. The source material was thymocytes. The chain has TRBV2 and TRBJ2-7; a possible D gene is TRBD2 (6 bases). The CDR3 DNA reads TGTGCCAGCTGGCACAAGGGACTCTCCTACGAGCAGTACTTC. Protein sequence: CASWHKGLSYEQYF.